The T cell receptor beta chain described here comes from a study of shared clonotypes between healthy human individuals. Findings and limits, study-wide: Clonotype sharing among donors likely depends on sequencing depth. Limitation of the genetic and exposure-history diversity represented came from the few donors.

As regards this clone: Antigen unknown.

What was sequenced on ten immunoSEQ deep assay plates was unsorted PBMC DNA. The repertoire was sequenced with immunoSEQ multiplex PCR; TCRdb's copy has only in-frame clones and lacks some. The sample lists about 490,000 clones, about 79% occurring once. Genomic DNA for unsorted samples, which was extracted with the QIAamp DNA Blood Mini kit, came from about 90 million PBMCs. Trimming cost V 4 bases and J 4 bases, with 14 bases left between them. Germline V gives CDR1 SGHRS, CDR2 YFSETQ. This CDR3 region has 14 residues. The rearrangement joins TRBV5-1 to TRBJ2-5; possibly TRBD2 for D (6 bases). This clonotype was obtained from a woman aged 40 to 55 in good health. Some clones in this sample may be carry-over from other donors' samples. The sample consisted of PBMCs. The CDR3 DNA is TGCGCCAGCAGCGCGGGACCGGTGGTAGAGACCCAGTACTTC. Translating it yields CASSAGPVVETQYF. Full variable domain (outside the CDR3, taken from reference TRBV5-1 and TRBJ2-5): KAGVTQTPRYLIKTRGQQVTLSCSPISGHRSVSWYQQTPGQGLQFLFEYFSETQRNKGNFPGRFSGRQFSNSRSEMNVSTLELGDSALYLCASSAGPVVETQYFGPGTRLLVL.